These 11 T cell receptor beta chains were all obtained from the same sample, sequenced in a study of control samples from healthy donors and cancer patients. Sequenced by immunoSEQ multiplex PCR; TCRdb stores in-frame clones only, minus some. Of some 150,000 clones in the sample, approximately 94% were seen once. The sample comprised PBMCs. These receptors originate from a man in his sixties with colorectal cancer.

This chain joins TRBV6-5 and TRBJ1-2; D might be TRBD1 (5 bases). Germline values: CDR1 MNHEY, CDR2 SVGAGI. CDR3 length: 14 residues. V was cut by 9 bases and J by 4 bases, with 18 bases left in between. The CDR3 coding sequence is TGTGCCAGTGTACGTCCGGGGGGTGGCTATGGCTACACCTTC. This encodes CASVRPGGGYGYTF.

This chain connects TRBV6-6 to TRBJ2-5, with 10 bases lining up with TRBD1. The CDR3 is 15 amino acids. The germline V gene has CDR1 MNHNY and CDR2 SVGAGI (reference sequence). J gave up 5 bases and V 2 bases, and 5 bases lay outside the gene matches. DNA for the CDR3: TGTGCCAGCAGTTACCAGACAGGGGGCGAGGAGACCCAGTACTTC. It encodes CASSYQTGGEETQYF.

The CDR3 DNA sequence: TGTGCCAGCAGCCCCGGGACAGTCCCCTACGAGCAGTACTTC. Amino acid sequence: CASSPGTVPYEQYF. V gene TRBV5-8 combines with J gene TRBJ2-7; 7 nucleotides line up with TRBD1. Germline V gene lookup returns CDR1 SGHTS and CDR2 YDEGEE. The V and J ends lost 4 bases and 2 bases, in that order; junction bases with no gene match: 6. This CDR3 has 14 residues.

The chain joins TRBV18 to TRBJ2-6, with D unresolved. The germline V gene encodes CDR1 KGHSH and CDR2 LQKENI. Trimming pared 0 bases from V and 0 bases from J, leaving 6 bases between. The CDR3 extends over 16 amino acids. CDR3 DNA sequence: TGTGCCAGCTCACCACCGCATAGCTCTGGGGCCAACGTCCTGACTTTC. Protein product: CASSPPHSSGANVLTF.

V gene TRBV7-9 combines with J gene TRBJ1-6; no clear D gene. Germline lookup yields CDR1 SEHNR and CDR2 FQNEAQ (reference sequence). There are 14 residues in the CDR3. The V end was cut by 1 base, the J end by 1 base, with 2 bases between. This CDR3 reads CASSLESYNSPLHF. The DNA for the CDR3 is TGTGCCAGCAGCTTAGAGTCCTATAATTCACCCCTCCACTTT.

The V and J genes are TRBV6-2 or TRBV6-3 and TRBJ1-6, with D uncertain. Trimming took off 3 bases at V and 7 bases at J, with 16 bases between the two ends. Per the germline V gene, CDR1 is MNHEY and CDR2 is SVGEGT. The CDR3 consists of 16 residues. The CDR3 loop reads CASSYGPGRQNSPLHF. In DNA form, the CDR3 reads TGTGCCAGCAGTTATGGGCCGGGCCGGCAAAATTCACCCCTCCACTTT.

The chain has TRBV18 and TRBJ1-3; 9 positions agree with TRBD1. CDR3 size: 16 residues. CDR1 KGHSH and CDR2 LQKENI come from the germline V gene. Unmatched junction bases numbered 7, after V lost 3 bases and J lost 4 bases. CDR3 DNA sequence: TGTGCCAGCTCACCTACAGGGGGCGCTTACGGAAACACCATATATTTT. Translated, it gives CASSPTGGAYGNTIYF.

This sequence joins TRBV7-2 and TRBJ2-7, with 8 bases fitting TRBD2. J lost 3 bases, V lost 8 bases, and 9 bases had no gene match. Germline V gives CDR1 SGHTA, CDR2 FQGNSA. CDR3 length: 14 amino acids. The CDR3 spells CASLGPTSGYEQYF. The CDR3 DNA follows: TGTGCCAGCCTGGGCCCTACTAGCGGCTACGAGCAGTACTTC.

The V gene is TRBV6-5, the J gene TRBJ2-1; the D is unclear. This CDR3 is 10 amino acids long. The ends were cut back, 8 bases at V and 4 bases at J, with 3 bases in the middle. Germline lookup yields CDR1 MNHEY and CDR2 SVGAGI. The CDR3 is CASGYNEQFF. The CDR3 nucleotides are TGTGCCAGCGGGTACAATGAGCAGTTCTTC.

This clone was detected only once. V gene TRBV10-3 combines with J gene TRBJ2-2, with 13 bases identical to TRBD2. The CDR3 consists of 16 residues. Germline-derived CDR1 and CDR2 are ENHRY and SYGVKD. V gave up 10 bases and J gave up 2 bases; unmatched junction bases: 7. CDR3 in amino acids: CASGTSGVPNTGELFF. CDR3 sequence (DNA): TGTGCCAGCGGGACTAGCGGGGTACCAAACACCGGGGAGCTGTTTTTT.

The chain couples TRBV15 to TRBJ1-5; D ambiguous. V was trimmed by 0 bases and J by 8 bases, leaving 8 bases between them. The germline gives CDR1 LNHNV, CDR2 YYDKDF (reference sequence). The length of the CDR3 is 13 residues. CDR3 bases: TGTGCCACCAGCAGAGACAACCATAAGCCCCAGCATTTT. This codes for CATSRDNHKPQHF.